Listed below are T cell receptor beta chains from one sample, sequenced in a study of regulatory T cells in long-lasting Graves disease. Each CDR3 protein is one row after TCRdb ran MiXCR on the multiplex PCR reads. The table includes about 420,000 distinct CDR3 sequences, 16% detected once. The same data also went into a second study, on T cells in Graves' hyperthyroidism and ophthalmopathy.

Sample: peripheral blood mononuclear cells (PBMCs), taken at new diagnosis, from a patient treated with antithyroid drugs. The receptors were gathered from a woman aged 18-29 years with Graves disease. Each CDR3 is given without its conserved first and last residue.

v_call	j_call	cdr3_aa
TRBV2	TRBJ1-6	ASSERQGNSPLH
TRBV6-5	TRBJ2-1	ASSYSVLAGANEQF
TRBV6-2/TRBV6-3	TRBJ2-1	ASSYSLGNEQF
TRBV6-1	TRBJ2-7	ASALPGGEQY
TRBV28	TRBJ1-6	ASSPAQGPTNSYNSPLH
TRBV6-1	TRBJ2-7	ASFPGLANEQY
TRBV28	TRBJ2-2	ASSDASGREAGELF
TRBV4-1	TRBJ2-2	ASSQGTSGTGELF
TRBV9	TRBJ2-2	ASSSPSGQGIYTGELF
TRBV27	TRBJ2-7	ASSLGVDRLEQY
TRBV7-2	TRBJ2-3	ASSLMGGADTQY
TRBV7-9	TRBJ2-1	ASSQSGLAGVNEQF
TRBV5-1	TRBJ1-5	ASSLGGPYQPQH
TRBV6-1	TRBJ1-3	ASRNGNSGNTIY
TRBV3-1	NA	ASSQEPSGSYEQY
TRBV19	TRBJ1-5	ASTPRGSSYQPQH
TRBV7-8	TRBJ2-7	ASSLVWYEQY
TRBV28	TRBJ1-4	ASSPLFGGQGEKLF
TRBV20-1	TRBJ2-7	SARGGGGEVYEQY
TRBV3-1	TRBJ1-6	ASSQSGDSPLH
TRBV20-1	TRBJ2-5	SAGASGGHQETQY
TRBV20-1	TRBJ2-7	SARVDSLSQQY
TRBV5-6	TRBJ1-1	ASSSPGLSNTEAF
TRBV2	TRBJ2-4	ASSEDRDPFDEQY
TRBV5-6	TRBJ2-7	ASSFRFYEQY
TRBV30	TRBJ1-1	ASPAGGTEAF
TRBV6-2/TRBV6-3	TRBJ2-7	ASSSGLAGVSRLYEQY
TRBV18	TRBJ2-5	ASSPPDGGWTQY
TRBV4-1	TRBJ2-7	ASSETSGSSSYEQY
TRBV12-3/TRBV12-4	TRBJ1-1	ASNPRGRGAVTEAF
TRBV11-3	TRBJ1-1	ASSLHADNTEAF
TRBV27	TRBJ2-1	ASSTRGHEQF
TRBV27	TRBJ1-5	ASSFTESQPQH
TRBV7-2	TRBJ1-1	ASSLAPSNTEAF
TRBV10-3	TRBJ1-1	AISESDRGNTEAF
TRBV27	TRBJ2-2	ASSLKENTGELF
TRBV12-3/TRBV12-4	TRBJ2-7	ASGLYSPSYEQY
TRBV7-3	TRBJ2-1	ASSLLDSGNEQF
TRBV6-2/TRBV6-3	TRBJ2-1	ASSYSPTLYNEQF
TRBV6-5	TRBJ1-1	ASSSPFRGGKTEAF
TRBV12-3/TRBV12-4	TRBJ2-1	ASRTDREAYNEQF
TRBV27	TRBJ2-7	ASSSLGSLSSYEQY
TRBV20-1	TRBJ2-1	SARDGDTYNEQF
TRBV7-2	TRBJ2-1	ASTPTGGSDEQF
TRBV12-5	TRBJ2-2	ASGLKGSTGELF
TRBV6-1	TRBJ1-5	ATWTGFSSQPQH
TRBV20-1	TRBJ2-7	SASALAGVVIEQY
TRBV30	TRBJ1-4	AWAAAPNEKLF
TRBV19	TRBJ2-3	ASSPRRPAGTLVGRQY
TRBV5-1	TRBJ2-3	ASNHREGLDTQY
TRBV7-9	TRBJ1-2	ASSLNLGPTNYGYT
TRBV10-3	TRBJ2-3	AIQRFGGPDTQY
TRBV6-1	TRBJ2-7	ASSELAGVKRGEQY
TRBV9	TRBJ2-7	ASSAQHGGYEQY
TRBV6-2/TRBV6-3	TRBJ2-1	ASSYVRGLYNEQF
TRBV7-9	TRBJ2-3	ASSSDRKRGDTQY
TRBV4-3	TRBJ2-4	ASSQAAHRDRKNIQY
TRBV30	TRBJ2-1	AWGGEIGPNEQF
TRBV7-6	TRBJ2-7	ASSLEVRGEQY